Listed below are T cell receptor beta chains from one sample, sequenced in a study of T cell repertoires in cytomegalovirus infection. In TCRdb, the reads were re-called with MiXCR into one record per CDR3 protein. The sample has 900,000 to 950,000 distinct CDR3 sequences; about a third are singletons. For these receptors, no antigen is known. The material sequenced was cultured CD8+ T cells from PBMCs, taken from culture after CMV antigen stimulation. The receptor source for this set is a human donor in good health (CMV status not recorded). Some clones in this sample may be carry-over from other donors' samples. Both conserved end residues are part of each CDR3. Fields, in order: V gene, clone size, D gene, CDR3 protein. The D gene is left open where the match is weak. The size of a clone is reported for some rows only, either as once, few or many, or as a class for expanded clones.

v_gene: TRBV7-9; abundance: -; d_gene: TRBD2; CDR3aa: CASSFAGGGPSNEQFF
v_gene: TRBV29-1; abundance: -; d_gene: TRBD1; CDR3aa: CSVGQGSTDTQYF
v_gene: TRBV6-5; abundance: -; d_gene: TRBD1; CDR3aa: CASSPGTGPKETQYF
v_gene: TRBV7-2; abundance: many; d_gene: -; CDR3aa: CASRGDRGTEAFF
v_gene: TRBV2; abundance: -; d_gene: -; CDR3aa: CASSEAGPDRF
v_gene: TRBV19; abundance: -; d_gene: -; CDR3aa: CASSIDLFPDVVLGAGANVLTF
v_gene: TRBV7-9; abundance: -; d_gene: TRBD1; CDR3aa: CASSWDRLSTDTQYF
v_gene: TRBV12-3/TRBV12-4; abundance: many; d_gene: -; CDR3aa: CASSFGNTGELFF
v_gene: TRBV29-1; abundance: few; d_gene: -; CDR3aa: CSVEGAGLGLNTGELFF
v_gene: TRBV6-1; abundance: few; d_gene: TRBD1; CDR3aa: CASIARDSPLNEQFF
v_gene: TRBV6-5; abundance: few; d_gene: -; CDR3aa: CASSYGAETQYF
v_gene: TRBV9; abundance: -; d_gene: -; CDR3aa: CASSVVAAGTDTQYF
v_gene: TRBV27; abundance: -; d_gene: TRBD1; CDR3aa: CASSLRGTGFWGYTF
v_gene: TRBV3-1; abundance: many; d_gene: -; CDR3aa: CASTSDSGGAFF
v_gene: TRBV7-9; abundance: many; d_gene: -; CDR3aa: CASGRQDGYTF
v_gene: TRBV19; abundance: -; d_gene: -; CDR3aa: CASTQSGGASYNEQFF
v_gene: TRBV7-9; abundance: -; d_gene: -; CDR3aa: CASSPSPNPREQFF
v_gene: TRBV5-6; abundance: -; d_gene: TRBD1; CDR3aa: CASSFGTGDFGQYF
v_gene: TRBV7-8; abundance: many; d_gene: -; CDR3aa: CASSYTRRGGELFF
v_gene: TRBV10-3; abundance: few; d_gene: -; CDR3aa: CAISGEGTSNTGELFF
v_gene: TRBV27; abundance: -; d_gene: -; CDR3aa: CASSWGGMDGYTF
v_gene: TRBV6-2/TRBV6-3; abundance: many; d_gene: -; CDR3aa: CASRPEPILLNVLTF
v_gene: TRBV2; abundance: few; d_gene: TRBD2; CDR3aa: CASSMTSGGARNEQFF